The clone carrying this TCR beta chain came up a few times. What it binds is unknown. CDR1 and CDR2 (germline): SGHTA, FQGNSA. This CDR3 has 13 amino acids. With 5 bases removed from V and 8 bases from J, the gap between germline ends came to 12 bases. This sample is part of a study of response to subunit inactivated influenza vaccine. Each CDR3 protein is one row after TCRdb ran MiXCR on the RT-PCR reads. Of hundreds of thousands of distinct CDR3 sequences listed, 6% to 9% are singletons. Study results and limitations: A suggestion made by the authors is that each seasonal influenza vaccination recruits few new T cells.

This sequence joins TRBV7-2 and TRBJ1-4; no reliable D call. Here the sequenced sample was PBMCs from blood, taken less than 30 months after vaccination. The receptor's source is a man between 50 and 70 years old who received an inactivated influenza vaccine. The CDR3 loop is CASSVQIREKLFF. The CDR3 DNA reads as TGTGCCAGCAGCGTACAGATTCGCGAAAAACTGTTTTTT.